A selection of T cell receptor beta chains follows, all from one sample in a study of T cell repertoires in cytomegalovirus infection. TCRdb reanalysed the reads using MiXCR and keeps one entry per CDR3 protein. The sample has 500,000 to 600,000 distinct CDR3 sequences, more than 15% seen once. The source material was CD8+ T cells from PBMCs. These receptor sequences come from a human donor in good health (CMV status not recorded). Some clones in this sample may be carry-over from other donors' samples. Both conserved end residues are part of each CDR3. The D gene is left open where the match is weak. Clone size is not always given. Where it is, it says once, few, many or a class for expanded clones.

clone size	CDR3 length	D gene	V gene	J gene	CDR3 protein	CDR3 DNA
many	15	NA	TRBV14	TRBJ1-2	CASSQDSGAGYGYTF	TGTGCCAGCAGCCAAGATTCCGGGGCAGGCTATGGCTACACCTTC
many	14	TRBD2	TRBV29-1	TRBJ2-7	CSVEGLAGAYEQYF	TGCAGCGTTGAAGGCCTAGCGGGAGCCTACGAGCAGTACTTC
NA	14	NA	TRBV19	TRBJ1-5	CASSISTSNQPQHF	TGTGCCAGTAGTATCAGCACAAGCAATCAGCCCCAGCATTTT
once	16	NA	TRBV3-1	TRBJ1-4	CASSHAAGEAHEKLFF	TGTGCCAGCAGCCACGCGGCAGGGGAGGCACATGAAAAACTGTTTTTT
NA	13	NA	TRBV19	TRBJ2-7	CASSITGYYEQYF	TGTGCCAGTAGTATCACCGGCTACTACGAGCAGTACTTC
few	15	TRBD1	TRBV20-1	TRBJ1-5	CSAMDRDVGGQPQHF	TGCAGTGCGATGGACAGGGACGTTGGGGGTCAGCCCCAGCATTTT
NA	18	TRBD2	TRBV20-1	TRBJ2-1	CSARDYPPSGGSYNEQFF	TGCAGTGCTAGAGATTATCCCCCTAGCGGGGGATCCTACAATGAGCAGTTCTTC
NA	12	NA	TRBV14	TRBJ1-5	CAKRIRNQPQHF	TGCGCTAAAAGGATTCGCAATCAGCCCCAGCATTTT
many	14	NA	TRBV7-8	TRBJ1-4	CASSLTGAGEKLFF	TGTGCCAGCAGCTTAACGGGGGCCGGTGAAAAACTGTTTTTT
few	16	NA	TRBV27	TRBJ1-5	CASSLIGPLSNQPQHF	TGTGCCAGCAGTTTGATAGGGCCTCTTAGCAATCAGCCCCAGCATTTT
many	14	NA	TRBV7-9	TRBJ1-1	CASSLVSRAAEAFF	TGTGCCAGCAGCTTAGTCTCCAGGGCCGCTGAAGCTTTCTTT
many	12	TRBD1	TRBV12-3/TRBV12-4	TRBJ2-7	CASGDSSSEQYF	TGTGCCAGCGGGGACAGTTCAAGCGAGCAGTACTTC
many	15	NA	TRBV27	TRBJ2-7	CASSFTASGGYEQYF	TGTGCCAGCAGTTTTACAGCCTCCGGAGGATACGAGCAGTACTTC
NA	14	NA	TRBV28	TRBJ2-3	CASSLSLSTDTQYF	TGTGCCAGCAGTTTATCCCTTAGCACAGATACGCAGTATTTT
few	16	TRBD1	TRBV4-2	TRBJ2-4	CASSQETGVVKNIQYF	TGTGCCAGCAGCCAAGAAACAGGGGTGGTCAAAAACATTCAGTACTTC
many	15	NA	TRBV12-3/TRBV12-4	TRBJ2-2	CASSLSASEYGELFF	TGTGCCAGCAGTTTATCTGCTAGCGAGTACGGGGAGCTGTTTTTT
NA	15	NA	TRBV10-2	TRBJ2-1	CASRLSGTAYNEQFF	TGCGCCAGCAGATTAAGTGGTACGGCTTACAATGAGCAGTTCTTC
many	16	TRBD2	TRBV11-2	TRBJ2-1	CASSPLAESSYNEQFF	TGTGCCAGCAGCCCACTAGCGGAGTCCTCCTACAATGAGCAGTTCTTC
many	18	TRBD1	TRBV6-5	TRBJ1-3	CASSGGTGAKSSGNTIYF	TGTGCCAGCAGCGGTGGGACAGGGGCAAAGAGCTCTGGAAACACCATATATTTT
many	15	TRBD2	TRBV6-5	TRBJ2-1	CASSYGLAGTTEQFF	TGTGCCAGCAGTTACGGGCTAGCGGGAACGACTGAGCAGTTCTTC
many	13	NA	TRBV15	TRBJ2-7	CATSQDRSYEQYF	TGTGCCACCTCTCAAGACAGGTCCTACGAGCAGTACTTC
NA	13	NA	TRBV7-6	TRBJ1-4	CASSSAANEKLFF	TGTGCCAGCAGCTCCGCGGCTAATGAAAAACTGTTTTTT
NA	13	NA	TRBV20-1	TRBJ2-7	CSARPQGYYEQYF	TGCAGTGCTAGGCCTCAGGGGTACTACGAGCAGTACTTC
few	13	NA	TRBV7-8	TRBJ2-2	CASSPPSAGELFF	TGTGCCAGCAGTCCCCCTTCGGCCGGGGAGCTGTTTTTT
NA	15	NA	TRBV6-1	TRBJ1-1	CALRGGDGTSNEAFF	TGTGCCTTAAGGGGGGGGGACGGAACGTCGAATGAAGCTTTCTTT
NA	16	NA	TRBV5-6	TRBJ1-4	CASSLALTESNEKLFF	TGTGCCAGCAGCTTGGCCTTAACGGAATCTAATGAAAAACTGTTTTTT
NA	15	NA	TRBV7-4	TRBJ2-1	CASGLDRGPYNEQFF	TGTGCCAGCGGCTTAGATCGGGGCCCCTACAATGAGCAGTTCTTC
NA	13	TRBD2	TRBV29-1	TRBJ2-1	CSSGVAGFNEQFF	TGCAGCTCCGGGGTAGCGGGGTTCAATGAGCAGTTCTTC
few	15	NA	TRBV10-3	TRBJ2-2	CAIMRQGGHTGELFF	TGTGCCATCATGAGACAGGGAGGGCACACCGGGGAGCTGTTTTTT
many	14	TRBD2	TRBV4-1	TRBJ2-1	CASSPVGGGGEQFF	TGCGCCAGCAGCCCGGTGGGCGGGGGAGGTGAGCAGTTCTTC
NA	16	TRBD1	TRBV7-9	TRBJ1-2	CASSPQTGGAEYGYTF	TGTGCCAGCAGCCCACAAACAGGGGGCGCAGAATATGGCTACACCTTC
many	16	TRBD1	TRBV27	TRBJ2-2	CASSLWGQPNTGELFF	TGTGCCAGCAGTTTATGGGGACAGCCGAACACCGGGGAGCTGTTTTTT
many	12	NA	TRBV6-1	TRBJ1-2	CASRQGNYGYTF	TGTGCCAGCAGACAGGGAAACTATGGCTACACCTTC
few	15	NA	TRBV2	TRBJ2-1	CASSLRVGGANEQFF	TGTGCCAGCAGTCTCCGTGTGGGGGGAGCTAATGAGCAGTTCTTC
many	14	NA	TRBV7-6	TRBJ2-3	CASSLMGSTDTQYF	TGTGCCAGCAGCTTAATGGGAAGCACAGATACGCAGTATTTT
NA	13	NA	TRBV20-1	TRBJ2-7	CSASGGRSYEQYF	TGCAGTGCTAGTGGGGGGAGGAGCTACGAGCAGTACTTC
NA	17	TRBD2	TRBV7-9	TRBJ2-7	CASSPRTSGAQLYEQYF	TGTGCCAGCAGCCCGAGGACTAGCGGGGCTCAACTCTACGAGCAGTACTTC
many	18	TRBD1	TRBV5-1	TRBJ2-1	CASTLTGMLPSSYNEQFF	TGCGCCAGCACCCTGACAGGGATGCTCCCTTCCTCCTACAATGAGCAGTTCTTC
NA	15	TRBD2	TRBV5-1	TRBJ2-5	CASSLHLAGRETQYF	TGCGCCAGCAGCTTGCACCTAGCGGGAAGAGAGACCCAGTACTTC
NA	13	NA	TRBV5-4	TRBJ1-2	CASSLGTYKGYTF	TGTGCCAGCAGCCTAGGGACCTATAAGGGCTACACCTTC
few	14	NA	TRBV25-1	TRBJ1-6	CASSQPGFGSPLHF	TGTGCCAGCAGTCAGCCAGGGTTCGGTTCACCCCTCCACTTT
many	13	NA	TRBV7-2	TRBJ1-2	CASSLYTGYGYTF	TGTGCCAGCAGCTTATACACAGGCTATGGCTACACCTTC
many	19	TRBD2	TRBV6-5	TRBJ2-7	CASSTTLWSGEGSSYEQYF	TGTGCCAGCAGTACTACCCTTTGGAGCGGGGAGGGATCTTCCTACGAGCAGTACTTC
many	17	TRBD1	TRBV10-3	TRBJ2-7	CAISGARGLLSSYEQYF	TGTGCCATCAGTGGGGCCAGGGGGCTCCTTTCCTCCTACGAGCAGTACTTC
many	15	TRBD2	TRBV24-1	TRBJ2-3	CATRRTSGEQGAQYF	TGTGCCACCAGAAGGACTAGCGGGGAGCAAGGGGCGCAGTATTTT
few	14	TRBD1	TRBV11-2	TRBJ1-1	CASSQGQGVTEAFF	TGTGCCAGCAGCCAGGGACAGGGGGTAACTGAAGCTTTCTTT
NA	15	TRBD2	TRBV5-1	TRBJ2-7	CASSLYLAGSYEQYF	TGCGCCAGCAGCTTGTATCTAGCGGGTTCCTACGAGCAGTACTTC
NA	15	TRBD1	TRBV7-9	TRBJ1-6	CASSLVQGEGSPLHF	TGTGCCAGCAGCTTAGTACAGGGGGAAGGTTCACCCCTCCACTTT
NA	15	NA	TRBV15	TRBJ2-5	CATLNKAGPQETQYF	TGTGCCACCCTAAATAAGGCAGGGCCCCAAGAGACCCAGTACTTC
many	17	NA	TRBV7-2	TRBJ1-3	CASSLVAPPRTGNTIYF	TGTGCCAGCAGCTTAGTGGCTCCACCTCGGACTGGAAACACCATATATTTT
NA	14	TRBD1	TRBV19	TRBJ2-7	CASSVTGIPYEQYF	TGTGCCAGTAGTGTGACAGGGATACCCTACGAGCAGTACTTC
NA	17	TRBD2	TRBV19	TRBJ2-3	CASSNPGLAGLTDTQYF	TGTGCCAGTAGTAACCCGGGACTAGCGGGACTCACAGATACGCAGTATTTT
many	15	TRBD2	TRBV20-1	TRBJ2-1	CSDRVAGTGYNEQFF	TGCAGTGATCGCGTAGCGGGGACGGGATACAATGAGCAGTTCTTC
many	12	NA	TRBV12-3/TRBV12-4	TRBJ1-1	CASSFSTAEAFF	TGTGCCAGCAGTTTTTCTACTGCTGAAGCTTTCTTT
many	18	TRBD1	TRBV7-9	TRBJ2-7	CASSSGQVSFYGLYEQYF	TGTGCCAGCAGCTCCGGACAGGTCTCTTTTTATGGCCTCTACGAGCAGTACTTC
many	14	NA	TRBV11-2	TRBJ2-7	CASSAQGRTYEQYF	TGTGCCAGCAGCGCCCAGGGGCGAACCTACGAGCAGTACTTC